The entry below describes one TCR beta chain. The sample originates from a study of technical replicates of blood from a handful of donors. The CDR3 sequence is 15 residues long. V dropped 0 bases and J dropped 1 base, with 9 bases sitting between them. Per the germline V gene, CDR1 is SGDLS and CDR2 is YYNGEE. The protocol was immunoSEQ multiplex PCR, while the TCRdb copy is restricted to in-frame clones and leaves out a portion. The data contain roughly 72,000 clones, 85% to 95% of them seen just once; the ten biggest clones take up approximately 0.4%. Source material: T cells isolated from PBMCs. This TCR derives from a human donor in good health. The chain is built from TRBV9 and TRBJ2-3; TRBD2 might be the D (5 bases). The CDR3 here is CASSVGLRGTDTQYF. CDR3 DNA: TGTGCCAGCAGCGTAGGATTGAGGGGCACAGATACGCAGTATTTT.